The 26 T cell receptor beta chains given below trace back to one sample, sequenced in a study of post-analysis software for immune sequencing data. Study-level points and caveats: Relative to controls, patients had about 5 TRBV segments at higher frequency, with TRBV5-6, TRBV5-1 and TRBV20-1 among these.

No antigens are known for them. Incorporated into the TCR beta cDNA libraries were unique molecular identifiers, which served to reduce PCR and sequencing biases. TCRdb called the PCR reads again in MiXCR, with one record for every CDR3 protein. The sample consists of hundreds of thousands of distinct CDR3 sequences, 30% to 45% of them appearing once. Specimen: blood. These receptors all come from a girl under 18 with multiple sclerosis.

CDR3 sequence: CASSPGANQPQHF. The CDR3 coding sequence is TGTGCCAGCAGTCCGGGGGCGAATCAGCCCCAGCATTTT. The chain couples TRBV28 to TRBJ1-5; D might be TRBD1 (6 bases). This CDR3 spans 13 amino acids. Trimming removed 5 bases from V and 4 bases from J, with 9 bases in between. Per germline, CDR1 MDHEN and CDR2 SYDVKM.

For this clonotype: This may arise from a read error, as a much more abundant clone is one base away. This CDR3 is CTSSPGWGYTF. The CDR3 DNA is TGTACCAGCAGTCCAGGGTGGGGCTACACCTTC. The V and J genes are TRBV12-3 or TRBV12-4 and TRBJ1-2; D may be TRBD1 (5 bases). The CDR3 runs 11 residues.

This clonotype was seen more than once but under ten times. The chain is built from TRBV6-2 or TRBV6-3 and TRBJ1-1; D call uncertain. Looked up from germline, CDR1 is MNHEY and CDR2 is SVGEGT. This CDR3 contains 14 residues. Trimming left V 6 bases short and J 0 bases short, with 11 bases between. The chain's CDR3 is CASRSGGLNTEAFF. CDR3 in DNA: TGTGCCAGCAGGTCTGGCGGCCTGAACACTGAAGCTTTCTTT.

The chain uses TRBV27 and TRBJ2-3; TRBD2 matches 11 bases. The CDR3 has 17 residues. The V and J ends lost 0 bases and 4 bases, in that order; junction bases with no gene match: 6. Germline CDR1 is MNHEY and CDR2 is SMNVEV (reference sequence). The CDR3 sequence: CASSLSTLAGVSDTQYF. The CDR3 bases are TGTGCCAGCAGTTTATCGACACTAGCGGGAGTGTCAGATACGCAGTATTTT.

This clonotype was observed a few times. The rearrangement joins TRBV7-8 to TRBJ2-5; D uncertain. This CDR3 is built from 11 residues. CDR1 SGHVS and CDR2 FQNEAQ come from the germline V gene. V gave up 0 bases and J gave up 13 bases, with 9 bases separating them. The CDR3 loop is CASSLAAAGYF. In nucleotides, the CDR3 is TGTGCCAGCAGCTTAGCGGCAGCAGGGTACTTC.

This clonotype showed up just a few times. J is TRBJ1-2 and V is TRBV20-1; TRBD1 matches at 10 bases. This CDR3 spans 16 amino acids. Germline loops: CDR1 DFQATT, CDR2 SNEGSKA (reference sequence). After removal of 4 bases from V and 3 bases from J, the junction contained 11 bases not matched to a gene. The CDR3 protein is CSATLPGQGSHYGYTF. The CDR3 nucleotides are TGCAGTGCTACCCTACCGGGACAGGGGAGCCACTATGGCTACACCTTC.

This clonotype showed up many times. The chain couples TRBV18 to TRBJ2-4; possibly TRBD1 for D (6 bases). V was clipped by 3 bases and J by 0 bases, with 15 bases between them. This CDR3 contains 17 residues. Germline CDR1 is KGHSH and CDR2 is LQKENI. The CDR3 nucleotides are TGTGCCAGCTCACCGCAGGGGCCCGCTTTAGCCAAAAACATTCAGTACTTC. This translates into CASSPQGPALAKNIQYF.

This clonotype showed up just a few times. This sequence joins TRBV18 and TRBJ1-1; no definite D call. This CDR3 has 13 residues. V was trimmed by 5 bases and J by 7 bases, leaving 14 bases between them. From germline, CDR1 is KGHSH and CDR2 LQKENI. The CDR3 DNA reads as TGTGCCAGCTCAACAAGTTTCGGCAATGAAGCTTTCTTT. As protein: CASSTSFGNEAFF. Together with reference TRBV18 and TRBJ1-1, the CDR3 gives the full variable domain: NAGVMQNPRHLVRRRGQEARLRCSPMKGHSHVYWYRQLPEEGLKFMVYLQKENIIDESGMPKERFSAEFPKEGPSILRIQQVVRGDSAAYFCASSTSFGNEAFFGQGTRLTVV.

The rearrangement uses TRBV7-6 and TRBJ2-5, with a tentative D call TRBD2 (6 bases). Germline CDR1 reads SGHVS; CDR2 reads FNYEAQ. V was clipped by 4 bases and J by 5 bases, with 11 bases between them. The CDR3 covers 13 residues. The CDR3 is CASSSSGGETQYF. The CDR3 region has the DNA TGTGCCAGCAGCTCTTCTGGGGGGGAGACCCAGTACTTC.

This chain links TRBV7-2 with TRBJ2-4; 7 nucleotides align to TRBD2. The DNA end favors TRBJ2-7, so the J call may be wrong. CDR1 SGHTA and CDR2 FQGNSA come from the germline V gene. The CDR3 is 19 residues long. The chain's CDR3 is CASSLRGGPPTPTSYEQYF. The CDR3 DNA follows: TGTGCCAGCAGCTTACGGGGAGGGCCTCCCACCCCCACCTCCTACGAGCAGTACTTC.

The chain is built from TRBV10-3 and TRBJ2-5; weak D call: TRBD2 (6 bases). Gene TRBJ2-7 matches the end of the DNA better, so the J call may be wrong. Germline loops: CDR1 ENHRY, CDR2 SYGVKD. The CDR3 sequence is 15 residues long. CDR3 sequence (DNA): TGTGCCATCAGTGAGTCAGGAGGGTACTCCTACGAGCAGTACTTC. Its protein product is CAISESGGYSYEQYF.

The sample holds a few counts of this clonotype. This chain links TRBV27 with TRBJ1-1; possible D gene TRBD1, 6 bases. Trimming cost V 6 bases and J 4 bases, with 12 bases left between them. Germline assignment: CDR1 MNHEY and CDR2 SMNVEV (reference sequence). The CDR3 contains 13 residues. CDR3 nucleotides: TGTGCCAGCAGCCTGGACAGATTCACTGAAGCTTTCTTT. Residues: CASSLDRFTEAFF.

This clonotype has a count of ten or more. The chain uses TRBV5-6 and TRBJ2-1; 12 nucleotides line up with TRBD2. J lost 7 bases, V lost 2 bases, and 10 bases had no gene match. This CDR3 comprises 17 residues. Germline CDR1 reads SGHDT; CDR2 reads YYEEEE. CDR3 nucleotides: TGTGCCAGCAGCTTTGAGCTAGCGGGGGGGCCGGGGAATGAGCAGTTCTTC. It specifies CASSFELAGGPGNEQFF.

This clonotype appeared many times. The J gene is TRBJ1-4, the V gene TRBV5-6; 7 bases agree with TRBD1. Germline CDR1 SGHDT, CDR2 YYEEEE. This CDR3 spans 15 amino acids. The ends lost 4 bases at V and 3 bases at J; junction bases unmatched: 6. CDR3 sequence reads: CASSLAGGPNEKLFF. The CDR3, as DNA: TGTGCCAGCAGCCTAGCAGGGGGACCTAATGAAAAACTGTTTTTT.

The J gene is TRBJ1-2, the V gene TRBV18; D unclear. Germline loops: CDR1 KGHSH, CDR2 LQKENI. Trimming cost V 4 bases and J 4 bases, with 16 bases left between them. The CDR3 loop spans 15 amino acids. For the CDR3, the DNA is TGTGCCAGCTCACTCGACGAAAACGGAGGCTATGGCTACACCTTC. Its translation: CASSLDENGGYGYTF.

On this clonotype itself: Germline and junction disagree at one end, which may indicate a read error. The rearrangement links TRBV6-4 to TRBJ2-3; perhaps TRBD1 as D (5 bases). The CDR3 totals 14 residues. Germline V lookup: CDR1 MRHNA, CDR2 SNTAGT. The CDR3 region is CARSDSGRGDTQYF. In DNA form, the CDR3 reads TGTGCCCGCAGTGACTCTGGTAGGGGAGATACGCAGTATTTT.

The chain joins TRBV6-1 to TRBJ2-1; TRBD2 agrees at 12 bases. Germline V gene lookup returns CDR1 MNHNS and CDR2 SASEGT. The CDR3 totals 16 residues. Trimming took 2 bases from V and 10 from J; bases not matched to a gene: 9. The CDR3 here is CASSEIWTSGTWEQFF. The CDR3 region has the DNA TGTGCCAGCAGTGAAATTTGGACTAGCGGGACATGGGAGCAGTTCTTC.

The sample holds many counts of this clonotype. The chain carries TRBV3-1 and TRBJ1-1; D is unresolved. Looked up from germline, CDR1 is LGHDT and CDR2 is YNNKEL (reference sequence). The CDR3 is made up of 15 amino acids. V lost 3 bases and J 4 bases, leaving 15 bases between the germline ends. CDR3 residues: CASSHQTRRSTEAFF. In DNA form, the CDR3 reads TGTGCCAGCAGCCATCAGACCCGCCGGAGCACTGAAGCTTTCTTT.

This chain connects TRBV7-9 to TRBJ2-5; 11 positions match TRBD2. Germline values: CDR1 SEHNR, CDR2 FQNEAQ (reference sequence). The CDR3 runs 16 residues. V shed 6 bases, J shed 7 bases, and the junction held 13 bases outside the gene matches. The CDR3 nucleotides read TGTGCCAGCAGGAGACTAGCGGGGACCGGTTCCGGGACCCAGTACTTC. Protein product: CASRRLAGTGSGTQYF.

The chain carries TRBV5-1 and TRBJ2-3; D is perhaps TRBD1 (6 bases). V lost 0 bases and J 3 bases, leaving 11 bases between the germline ends. This CDR3 is built from 15 residues. In germline, CDR1 is SGHRS, CDR2 YFSETQ. Here the CDR3 DNA reads TGCGCCAGCAGCTTGGAGCTAACAGGGACAGATACGCAGTATTTT. This sequence encodes CASSLELTGTDTQYF.

This chain joins TRBV24-1 and TRBJ2-5; perhaps TRBD1 as D (6 bases). The V end was cut by 5 bases, the J end by 2 bases, with 14 bases between. This CDR3 has 15 residues. Per the germline V gene, CDR1 is KGHDR and CDR2 is SFDVKD. DNA of the CDR3: TGTGCCACCAGTGGTGTGACAGGCCCTCAAGAGACCCAGTACTTC. Translation: CATSGVTGPQETQYF.

This clonotype was seen ten or more times. The V call is TRBV7-2, the J call TRBJ2-3; 10 bases map to TRBD2. The CDR3 runs to 16 residues. Trimming took 3 bases from V and 2 from J; bases not matched to a gene: 5. Germline V gene sequence: CDR1 SGHTA, CDR2 FQGNSA. DNA for the CDR3: TGTGCCAGCAGCTTTGGGAGCGGGGGGGTCACAGATACGCAGTATTTT. As protein: CASSFGSGGVTDTQYF.

This clonotype was counted only a few times. CDR3 sequence reads: CSVGEDYGYTF. In nucleotides, the CDR3 is TGCAGCGTGGGCGAGGACTATGGCTACACCTTC. J is TRBJ1-2 and V is TRBV29-1; D not certain. From germline, CDR1 is SQVTM and CDR2 ANQGSEA. Between the trimmed V and J ends, which lost 6 bases and 3 bases, there was a span of 8 bases. The CDR3 spans 11 residues.

Note on this clonotype: Possible read error: a much larger clone is one base away. V is TRBV27 and J is TRBJ1-2; TRBD1 is a possible D gene (5 bases). The ends were cut back, 4 bases at V and 3 bases at J, with 12 bases in the middle. The CDR3 is 14 residues long. Per the germline V gene, CDR1 is MNHEY and CDR2 is SMNVEV (reference sequence). The CDR3 protein is CASSCRASDYGYTF. CDR3 coding DNA: TGTGCCAGCAGTTGCAGGGCCTCGGACTATGGCTACACCTTC.

This clonotype was counted many times. The J gene is TRBJ2-1, the V gene TRBV7-2; 10 bases are shared with TRBD2. The V and J ends lost 2 bases and 3 bases, in that order; junction bases with no gene match: 7. CDR3 length: 17 residues. Per the germline V gene, CDR1 is SGHTA and CDR2 is FQGNSA. CDR3 nucleotide sequence: TGTGCCAGCAGCTTACCCCTAGCGGGAGCTCTCTACAATGAGCAGTTCTTC. It is translated as CASSLPLAGALYNEQFF.

In this sample, this clonotype turned up once. The gene calls are TRBV12-3 or TRBV12-4 and TRBJ2-7; D may be TRBD2 (6 bases). V was shortened by 10 bases and J by 4 bases, with 14 bases between the two germline ends. The CDR3 has 12 residues. The CDR3 DNA reads as TGTGCCACCCCGGGACTTGAATACGAGCAGTACTTC. Translated, it gives CATPGLEYEQYF.